This T cell receptor (beta chain) was recovered during a study of regulatory T cells in long-lasting Graves disease. Study-wide results and limits: Not thyroid tissue but only peripheral blood was studied.

The CDR3 is 14 residues long. The V and J ends lost 6 bases and 6 bases, in that order; junction bases with no gene match: 10. Germline values: CDR1 SNHLY, CDR2 FYNNEI. The table lists this clonotype with many counts. Its antigen is not identified. HTBI primers from iRepertoire and Arm-PCR of CDR3 regions yielded the TCR beta libraries. TCRdb reprocessed the multiplex PCR reads with MiXCR, giving one entry per CDR3 protein. The sample yields about 530,000 distinct CDR3 sequences, around 15% seen once. Time point: newly diagnosed GD, antithyroid drugs for less than 3 months. PBMC RNA was the source of the TCR library. This sample was also put to use in a study of T cells in Graves' hyperthyroidism and ophthalmopathy. In that study: The study used the HTBI primer set for a first-round RT-PCR of the TCR CDR3.

The clonotype was recovered from a woman between 40 and 65 years old with Graves disease. V usage is TRBV2 and J usage is TRBJ1-2; the match to TRBD1 covers 7 bases. Specimen: peripheral blood mononuclear cells (PBMCs), collected at new diagnosis, from a patient treated with antithyroid drugs. CDR3 residues: CASSRRQGGDGYTF. CDR3 coding DNA: TGTGCCAGCAGCCGGAGACAGGGAGGAGATGGCTACACCTTC. Supplemented by reference TRBV2 and TRBJ1-2, the full variable domain reads EPEVTQTPSHQVTQMGQEVILRCVPISNHLYFYWYRQILGQKVEFLVSFYNNEISEKSEIFDDQFSVERPDGSNFTLKIRSTKLEDSAMYFCASSRRQGGDGYTFGSGTRLTVV.